These 14 T cell receptor beta chains came from one sample sequenced in a study of T cell responses to AZD1222 COVID-19 vaccine (dated by TCRdb to about 2021). Library preparation employed the immunoSEQ multiplex PCR assay. TCRdb limited this immuneACCESS table to in-frame rearrangements with V and J called. A share of clones is missing; checked studies link under half to unresolved V genes, and the rest is unexplained. The sample yields tens of thousands of clones; around 87% were counted once. The biggest ten clones account for roughly 4.3% of the sample. Interpreted using the paper, the time point label stands for: baseline before first vaccination. Reading the label with the study, this specimen's treatment or condition is: meningococcal conjugate vaccine given as trial control. The sample consisted of peripheral blood, taken on day 0 of MenACWY control vaccination. The origin of the receptors is an adult in good health.

V and J are TRBV7-9 and TRBJ1-4; D ambiguous. The length of the CDR3 is 15 residues. Germline assignment: CDR1 SEHNR and CDR2 FQNEAQ (reference sequence). V was trimmed by 5 bases and J by 6 bases, leaving 16 bases between them. CDR3 bases: TGTGCCAGCAGCCCGGGCCGCGCGGGAGATGAAAAACTGTTTTTT. Translated: CASSPGRAGDEKLFF.

The rearrangement links TRBV12-5 to TRBJ2-1, with D perhaps matching TRBD2 (6 bases). Trimming pared 0 bases from V and 6 bases from J, leaving 18 bases between. This CDR3 spans 17 amino acids. Germline CDR1 reads LGHNT; CDR2 reads FRNRAP. The CDR3: CASGLVLAAAPLNEQFF. The CDR3 nucleotides read TGTGCTAGTGGTTTGGTACTAGCTGCCGCCCCGCTCAATGAGCAGTTCTTC.

This clone showed up just once. V usage is TRBV7-9 and J usage is TRBJ1-4, with D perhaps matching TRBD1 (5 bases). The CDR3 is 15 amino acids. The ends were cut back, 7 bases at V and 7 bases at J, with 19 bases in the middle. CDR1 is SEHNR, CDR2 FQNEAQ, per germline (reference sequence). CDR3 residues: CASTLSQGMGEKLFF. The CDR3 DNA reads as TGTGCCAGCACCCTTAGCCAGGGTATGGGTGAAAAACTGTTTTTT.

The chain has TRBV27 and TRBJ2-3; D not certain. V gave up 4 bases and J gave up 1 base, with 9 bases separating them. Germline-derived CDR1 and CDR2 are MNHEY and SMNVEV (reference sequence). CDR3 length: 14 residues. This chain's CDR3 is CASSYEFGTDTQYF. CDR3 bases: TGTGCCAGCAGTTATGAATTTGGCACAGATACGCAGTATTTT.

The rearrangement joins TRBV3-1 (or the pseudogene TRBV3-2) to TRBJ1-2; unclear D gene. Germline CDR1 LGHDT, CDR2 YNNKEL (reference sequence). The CDR3 runs 11 residues. Trimming removed 1 base from V and 8 bases from J, with 5 bases in between. This CDR3 is CASSQGRGYTF. Here the CDR3 DNA reads TGTGCCAGCAGCCAAGGTCGCGGCTACACCTTC.

The chain couples TRBV5-5 to TRBJ1-2; D unclear. The CDR3 length is 14 residues. The germline CDR1 and CDR2 sequences are SGHKS and YYEKEE (reference sequence). Deletions cut 4 bases from V and 4 bases from J, with 14 bases between. The CDR3 coding sequence is TGTGCCAGCAGCCAAACTTCTCCGACCTATGGCTACACCTTC. Translation: CASSQTSPTYGYTF. The entire variable domain, with the rest obtained from reference TRBV5-5 and TRBJ1-2, is as follows: DAGVTQSPTHLIKTRGQQVTLRCSPISGHKSVSWYQQVLGQGPQFIFQYYEKEERGRGNFPDRFSARQFPNYSSELNVNALLLGDSALYLCASSQTSPTYGYTFGSGTRLTVV.

The chain combines TRBV28 with TRBJ2-5; 8 bases line up with TRBD2. CDR1 MDHEN and CDR2 SYDVKM come from the germline V gene. V was pared by 5 bases and J by 1 base, with 6 bases of the junction left unmatched. The CDR3 length is 15 residues. CDR3 sequence: CASSGGGTLQETQYF. In DNA form, the CDR3 reads TGTGCCAGCAGTGGCGGGGGGACCCTCCAAGAGACCCAGTACTTC. The whole variable domain, filled in from reference TRBV28 and TRBJ2-5, reads DVKVTQSSRYLVKRTGEKVFLECVQDMDHENMFWYRQDPGLGLRLIYFSYDVKMKEKGDIPEGYSVSREKKERFSLILESASTNQTSMYLCASSGGGTLQETQYFGPGTRLLVL.

This clone was recorded only once. The chain uses TRBV7-2 and TRBJ2-7; 14 nucleotides align to TRBD2. The CDR3 sequence is 17 residues long. Germline CDR1 reads SGHTA; CDR2 reads FQGNSA. V lost 4 bases to trimming and J lost 7 bases; unmatched junction nucleotides: 12. CDR3 nucleotide sequence: TGTGCCAGCAGCTCGGGACTAGCGGGAGTGCCCTTTCGTGAGCAGTACTTC. It encodes CASSSGLAGVPFREQYF.

The chain is built from TRBV18 and TRBJ1-6; no firm D call. The V end was cut by 4 bases, the J end by 7 bases, with 14 bases between. The CDR3 loop spans 15 amino acids. The germline V gene encodes CDR1 KGHSH and CDR2 LQKENI. The CDR3 loop is CASSLDEVVNSPLHF. The CDR3, as DNA: TGTGCCAGCTCACTCGATGAGGTAGTGAATTCACCCCTCCACTTT.

The count of this clone is one. The chain is built from TRBV6-6 and TRBJ2-7; no clear D. Germline values: CDR1 MNHNY, CDR2 SVGAGI (reference sequence). Trimming took 6 bases from V and 3 from J, leaving 6 bases between them. The CDR3 totals 11 residues. The chain's CDR3 is CASREFYEQYF. The CDR3 DNA follows: TGTGCCAGCAGGGAGTTCTACGAGCAGTACTTC.

The J gene is TRBJ1-4, the V gene TRBV19; a possible D gene is TRBD1 (5 bases). This CDR3 has 16 amino acids. Trimming shortened V by 4 bases and J by 2 bases, and 14 bases separated the two germline ends. The germline CDR1 and CDR2 sequences are LNHDA and SQIVND (reference sequence). CDR3 amino acids: CASSRNRGATNEKLFF. Here the CDR3 DNA reads TGTGCCAGTAGTAGAAACCGGGGCGCGACTAATGAAAAACTGTTTTTT.

This chain uses TRBV12-5 with TRBJ2-5; D gene uncertain. The V gene lost 6 bases and the J gene lost 5 bases, with 16 bases spanning the gap. Germline V CDR1 and CDR2: LGHNT, FRNRAP. The CDR3 is made up of 14 amino acids. The CDR3 spells CASGVDSLRETQYF. Here the CDR3 DNA reads TGTGCTAGTGGGGTTGACTCTCTTAGGGAGACCCAGTACTTC.

This clone was observed once. J is TRBJ2-1 and V is TRBV5-4; D not resolved. The germline V gene has CDR1 SGHNT and CDR2 YYREEE (reference sequence). The CDR3 spans 12 residues. V gave up 2 bases and J gave up 6 bases, with 6 bases separating them. The CDR3 region is CASSLLANEQFF. The DNA of the CDR3 is TGTGCCAGCAGCTTACTGGCCAATGAGCAGTTCTTC.

This chain uses TRBV10-3 with TRBJ2-7; TRBD2 aligns across 7 bases. This CDR3 region has 15 residues. Germline values: CDR1 ENHRY, CDR2 SYGVKD. The trim removed 5 bases at V and 0 bases at J, leaving 7 bases unmatched. The CDR3 DNA reads TGTGCCATCAGTTCGGCTAGCGGTAGCTCCTACGAGCAGTACTTC. Its translation is CAISSASGSSYEQYF.